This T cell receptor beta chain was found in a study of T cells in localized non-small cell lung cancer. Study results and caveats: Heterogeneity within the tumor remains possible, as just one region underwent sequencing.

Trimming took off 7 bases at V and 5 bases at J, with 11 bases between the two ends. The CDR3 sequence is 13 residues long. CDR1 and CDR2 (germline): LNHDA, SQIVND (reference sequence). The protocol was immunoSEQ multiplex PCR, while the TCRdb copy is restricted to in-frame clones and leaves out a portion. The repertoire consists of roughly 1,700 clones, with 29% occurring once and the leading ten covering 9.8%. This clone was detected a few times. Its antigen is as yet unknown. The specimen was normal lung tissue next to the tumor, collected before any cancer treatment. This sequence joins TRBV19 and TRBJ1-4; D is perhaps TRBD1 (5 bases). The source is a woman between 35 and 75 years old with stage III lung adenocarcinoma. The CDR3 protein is CASKGRINEKLFF. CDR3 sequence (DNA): TGTGCCAGTAAGGGGAGGATCAATGAAAAACTGTTTTTT. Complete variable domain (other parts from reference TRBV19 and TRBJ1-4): DGGITQSPKYLFRKEGQNVTLSCEQNLNHDAMYWYRQDPGQGLRLIYYSQIVNDFQKGDIAEGYSVSREKKESFPLTVTSAQKNPTAFYLCASKGRINEKLFFGSGTQLSVL.